Presented here are 8 T cell receptor beta chains from one specimen sequenced in a study of cytomegalovirus exposure and HLA in healthy donors. Primers: 60 Vbeta forward and 13 Jbeta reverse. TCRdb keeps only in-frame clones here, not all; method: immunoSEQ multiplex PCR. The repertoire consists of about 180,000 clones, with approximately 80% occurring once and the leading ten covering around 1.5%. Sequenced: PBMCs. The origin of the receptors is a man between 18 and 35 years old in good health and CMV-seronegative.

The rearrangement links TRBV7-3 to TRBJ2-1; D might be TRBD2 (5 bases). CDR1 SGHTA and CDR2 FQGTGA come from the germline V gene. V lost 1 base, J lost 3 bases, and 10 bases lay in between. CDR3 size: 15 residues. CDR3 DNA sequence: TGTGCCAGCAGCTTAAGTCCTAGCTACTACAATGAGCAGTTCTTC. This encodes CASSLSPSYYNEQFF.

V and J are TRBV5-1 and TRBJ2-7; D is perhaps TRBD1 (6 bases). Between the trimmed V and J ends, which lost 7 bases and 6 bases, there was a span of 20 bases. In germline, CDR1 is SGHRS, CDR2 YFSETQ. The CDR3 has 14 amino acids. CDR3 coding DNA: TGCGCCAGCCTCGAGGGGGTCGGGACGGCCGAGCAGTACTTC. It codes for CASLEGVGTAEQYF.

The chain combines TRBV6-5 with TRBJ2-5, with D tentatively TRBD1 (6 bases). CDR3 length: 14 amino acids. In germline, CDR1 is MNHEY, CDR2 SVGAGI. With 0 bases removed from V and 5 bases from J, the gap between germline ends came to 10 bases. CDR3 protein: CASSYSGTTETQYF. The CDR3 nucleotides are TGTGCCAGCAGTTACTCGGGGACAACTGAGACCCAGTACTTC.

This chain joins TRBV6-4 and TRBJ2-3; 10 nucleotides line up with TRBD1. CDR3 size: 14 residues. V dropped 5 bases and J dropped 4; count of bases not matched to a gene: 3. The germline V gene has CDR1 MRHNA and CDR2 SNTAGT. The CDR3 loop is CASSSGTGADTQYF. CDR3 nucleotide sequence: TGTGCCAGCAGTTCCGGGACAGGGGCAGATACGCAGTATTTT.

This clone was seen more than once but under ten times. V is TRBV4-2 and J is TRBJ1-3; the D is unclear. Between the trimmed V and J ends, which lost 4 bases and 2 bases, there was a span of 12 bases. Germline CDR1 is LGHNA and CDR2 is YNFKEQ. The CDR3 extends over 15 amino acids. The CDR3 DNA reads as TGTGCCAGCAGCCTCCAAAGAGAGCCTGGAAACACCATATATTTT. This gives the protein CASSLQREPGNTIYF.

The chain links TRBV7-8 to TRBJ2-5; 9 positions match TRBD2. The CDR3 is 18 amino acids. Looked up from germline, CDR1 is SGHVS and CDR2 is FQNEAQ. V lost 1 base to trimming and J lost 5 bases; unmatched junction nucleotides: 14. The CDR3 reads CASSLGLVGGGGKETQYF. In DNA form, the CDR3 reads TGTGCCAGCAGCTTAGGTTTGGTTGGCGGGGGGGGAAAGGAGACCCAGTACTTC.

V and J are TRBV15 and TRBJ2-2; D may be TRBD2 (5 bases). V was trimmed by 0 bases and J by 6 bases, leaving 14 bases between them. This CDR3 region has 16 residues. CDR1 is LNHNV and CDR2 is YYDKDF in the germline V gene (reference sequence). The CDR3 DNA reads TGTGCCACCAGCAGAGAGACAACTAGGACGGCCGGGGAGCTGTTTTTT. Its protein is CATSRETTRTAGELFF.

The CDR3 sequence: CASSETGIRTDTQYF. CDR3 DNA: TGTGCCAGCAGTGAGACAGGGATCCGTACAGATACGCAGTATTTT. The chain has TRBV2 and TRBJ2-3, with 7 nucleotides matching TRBD1. Germline V CDR1 and CDR2: SNHLY, FYNNEI. The ends lost 3 bases at V and 3 bases at J; junction bases unmatched: 6. The CDR3 totals 15 residues.